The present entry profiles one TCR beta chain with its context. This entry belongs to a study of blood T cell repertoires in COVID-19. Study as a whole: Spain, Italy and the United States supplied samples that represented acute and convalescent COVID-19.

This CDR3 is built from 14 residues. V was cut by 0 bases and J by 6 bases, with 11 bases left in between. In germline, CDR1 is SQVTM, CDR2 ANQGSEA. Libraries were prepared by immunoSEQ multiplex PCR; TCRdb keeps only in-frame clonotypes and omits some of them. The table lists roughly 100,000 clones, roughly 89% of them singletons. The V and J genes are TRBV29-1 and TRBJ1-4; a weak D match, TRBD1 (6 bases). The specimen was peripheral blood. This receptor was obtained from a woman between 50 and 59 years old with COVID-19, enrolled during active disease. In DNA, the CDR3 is TGCAGCGTTGAAGATCAGCAGGGGTATGAAAAACTGTTTTTT. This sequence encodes CSVEDQQGYEKLFF.